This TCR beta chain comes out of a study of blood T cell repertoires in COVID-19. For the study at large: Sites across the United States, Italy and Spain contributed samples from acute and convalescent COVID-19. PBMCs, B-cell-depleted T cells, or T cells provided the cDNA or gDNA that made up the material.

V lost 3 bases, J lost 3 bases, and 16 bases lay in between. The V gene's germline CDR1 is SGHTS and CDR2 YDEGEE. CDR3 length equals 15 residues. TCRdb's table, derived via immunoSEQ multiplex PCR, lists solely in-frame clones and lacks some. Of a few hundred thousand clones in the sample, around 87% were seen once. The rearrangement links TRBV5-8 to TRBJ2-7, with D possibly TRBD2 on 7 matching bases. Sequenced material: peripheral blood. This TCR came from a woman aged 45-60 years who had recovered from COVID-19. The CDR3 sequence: CASSWSRGGGYEQYF. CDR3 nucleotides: TGTGCCAGCAGCTGGAGTCGGGGAGGGGGCTACGAGCAGTACTTC.